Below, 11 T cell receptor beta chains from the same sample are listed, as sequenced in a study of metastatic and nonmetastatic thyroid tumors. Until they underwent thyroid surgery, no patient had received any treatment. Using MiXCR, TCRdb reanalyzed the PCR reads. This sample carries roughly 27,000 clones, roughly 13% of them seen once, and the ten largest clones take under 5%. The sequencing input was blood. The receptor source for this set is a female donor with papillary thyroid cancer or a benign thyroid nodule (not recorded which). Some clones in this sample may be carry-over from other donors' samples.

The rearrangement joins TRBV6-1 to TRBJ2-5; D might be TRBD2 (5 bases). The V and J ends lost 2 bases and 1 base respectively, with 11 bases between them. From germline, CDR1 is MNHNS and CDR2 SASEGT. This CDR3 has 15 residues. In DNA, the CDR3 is TGTGCCAGCAGTGAATGGAGGTCAGCCCAAGAGACCCAGTACTTC. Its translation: CASSEWRSAQETQYF.

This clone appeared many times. This CDR3 reads CASSLRLSQETQYF. Here the CDR3 DNA reads TGTGCCAGCAGCTTAAGACTATCCCAAGAGACCCAGTACTTC. The chain carries TRBV7-8 and TRBJ2-5; tentative D call: TRBD2 (5 bases). The V end was cut by 2 bases, the J end by 1 base, with 8 bases between. There are 14 residues in the CDR3. Germline loops: CDR1 SGHVS, CDR2 FQNEAQ.

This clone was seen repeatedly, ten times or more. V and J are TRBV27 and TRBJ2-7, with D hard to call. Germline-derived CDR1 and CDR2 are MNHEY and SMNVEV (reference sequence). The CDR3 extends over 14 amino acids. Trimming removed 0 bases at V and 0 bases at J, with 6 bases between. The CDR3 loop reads CASSLSGTSYEQYF. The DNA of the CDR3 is TGTGCCAGCAGTTTATCAGGTACCTCCTACGAGCAGTACTTC.

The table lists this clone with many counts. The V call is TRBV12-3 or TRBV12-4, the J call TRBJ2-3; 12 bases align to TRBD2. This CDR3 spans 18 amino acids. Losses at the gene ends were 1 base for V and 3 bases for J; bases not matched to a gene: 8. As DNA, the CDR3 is TGTGCCAGCAGTTTAGAGAGACTAGCGGGAGTAGTAACAGATACGCAGTATTTT. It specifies CASSLERLAGVVTDTQYF.

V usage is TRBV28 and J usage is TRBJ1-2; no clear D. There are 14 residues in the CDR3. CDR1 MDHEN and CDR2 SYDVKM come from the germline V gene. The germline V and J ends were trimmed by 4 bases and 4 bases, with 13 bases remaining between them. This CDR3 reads CASSSYPDTYGYTF. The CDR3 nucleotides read TGTGCCAGCAGTTCCTACCCAGACACCTATGGCTACACCTTC.

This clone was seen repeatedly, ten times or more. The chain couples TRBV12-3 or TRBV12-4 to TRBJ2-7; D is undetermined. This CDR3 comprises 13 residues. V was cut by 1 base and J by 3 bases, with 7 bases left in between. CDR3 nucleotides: TGTGCCAGCAGTTTAGGGGCGGTCTACGAGCAGTACTTC. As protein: CASSLGAVYEQYF.

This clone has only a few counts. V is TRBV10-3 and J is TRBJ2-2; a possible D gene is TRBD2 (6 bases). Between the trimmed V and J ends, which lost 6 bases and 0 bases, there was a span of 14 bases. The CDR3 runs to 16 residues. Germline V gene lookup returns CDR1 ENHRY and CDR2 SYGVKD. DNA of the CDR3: TGTGCCATCAGCCCTCTTAGCGGATCGAACACCGGGGAGCTGTTTTTT. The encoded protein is CAISPLSGSNTGELFF.

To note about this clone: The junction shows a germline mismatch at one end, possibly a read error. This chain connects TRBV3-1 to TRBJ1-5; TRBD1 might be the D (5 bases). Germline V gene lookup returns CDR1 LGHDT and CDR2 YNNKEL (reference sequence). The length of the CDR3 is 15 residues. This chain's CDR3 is CASSIWGNSNEPQHF. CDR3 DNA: TGTGCCAGCAGCATCTGGGGGAATAGCAATGAGCCCCAGCATTTT.

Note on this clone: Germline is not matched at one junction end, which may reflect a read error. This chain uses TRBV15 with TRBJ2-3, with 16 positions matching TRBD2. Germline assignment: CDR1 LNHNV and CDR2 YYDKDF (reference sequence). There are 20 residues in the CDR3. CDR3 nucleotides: TGTGCCACCAGCACCACTACGGGACTAGCGGGAGGGTTGGGCACAGATACGCAGTGTTTT. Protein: CATSTTTGLAGGLGTDTQCF.

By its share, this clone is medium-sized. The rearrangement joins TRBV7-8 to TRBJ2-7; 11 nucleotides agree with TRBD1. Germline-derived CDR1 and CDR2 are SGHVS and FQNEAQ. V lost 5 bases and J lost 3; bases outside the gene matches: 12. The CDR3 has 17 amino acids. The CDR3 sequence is CASSTTLAGTGGYEQYF. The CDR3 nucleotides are TGTGCCAGCAGCACTACCCTTGCAGGGACAGGGGGCTACGAGCAGTACTTC.

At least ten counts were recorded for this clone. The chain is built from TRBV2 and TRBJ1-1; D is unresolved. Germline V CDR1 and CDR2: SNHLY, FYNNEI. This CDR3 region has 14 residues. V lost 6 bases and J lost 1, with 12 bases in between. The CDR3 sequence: CASRERAGNTEAFF. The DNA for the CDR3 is TGTGCCAGCAGGGAGAGGGCGGGGAACACTGAAGCTTTCTTT.